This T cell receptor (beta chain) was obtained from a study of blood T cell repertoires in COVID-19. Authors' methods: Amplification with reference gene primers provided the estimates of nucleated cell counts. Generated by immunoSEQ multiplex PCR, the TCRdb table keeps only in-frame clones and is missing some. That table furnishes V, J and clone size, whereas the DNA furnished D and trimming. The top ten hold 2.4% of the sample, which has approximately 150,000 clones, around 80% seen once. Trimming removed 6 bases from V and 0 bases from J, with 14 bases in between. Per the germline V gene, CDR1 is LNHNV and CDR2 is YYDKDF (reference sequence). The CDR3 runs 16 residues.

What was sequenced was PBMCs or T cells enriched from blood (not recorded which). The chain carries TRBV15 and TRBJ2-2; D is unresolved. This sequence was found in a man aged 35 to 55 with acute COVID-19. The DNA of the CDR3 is TGTGCCACCAGTACCCGGAGATTACCGAACACCGGGGAGCTGTTTTTT. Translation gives CATSTRRLPNTGELFF.